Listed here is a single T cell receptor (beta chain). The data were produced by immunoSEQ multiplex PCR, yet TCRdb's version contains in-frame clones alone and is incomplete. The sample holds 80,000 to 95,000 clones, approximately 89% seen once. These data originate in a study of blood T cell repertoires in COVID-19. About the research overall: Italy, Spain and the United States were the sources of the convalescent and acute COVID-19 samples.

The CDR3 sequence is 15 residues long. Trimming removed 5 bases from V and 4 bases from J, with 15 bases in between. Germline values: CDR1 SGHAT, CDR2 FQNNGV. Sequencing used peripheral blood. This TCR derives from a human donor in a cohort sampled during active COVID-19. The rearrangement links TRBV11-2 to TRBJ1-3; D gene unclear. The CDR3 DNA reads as TGTGCCAGCAGCCTCTCGGCGGCCGGCGGAAACACCATATATTTT. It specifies CASSLSAAGGNTIYF.